This record concerns one T cell receptor (beta chain) sequence. What it recognizes is unknown. Clones were read by immunoSEQ multiplex PCR, and TCRdb kept only the in-frame ones, dropping some. The sample records 43,000 or so clones, roughly 84% being singletons. The CDR3 length is 11 residues. V lost 7 bases and J lost 5, with 11 bases in between. The germline V gene encodes CDR1 SQVTM and CDR2 ANQGSEA. The entry originates in a study of Ad26.COV2.S vaccination and SARS-CoV-2 variants. Study-wide findings and caveats: Post-vaccination spike-specific CD8+ and CD4+ T cell responses reportedly had substantial breadth. The TCR breadth and depth analyses may have understated or missed part of the total T cell responses.

This clonotype was sampled from a human donor who had recovered from COVID-19. The J gene is TRBJ1-2, the V gene TRBV29-1; D is unresolved. Source: peripheral blood, taken after recovery from COVID-19. The CDR3 reads CSDKAIYGYTF. The CDR3 nucleotides read TGCAGCGATAAGGCTATATATGGCTACACCTTC.